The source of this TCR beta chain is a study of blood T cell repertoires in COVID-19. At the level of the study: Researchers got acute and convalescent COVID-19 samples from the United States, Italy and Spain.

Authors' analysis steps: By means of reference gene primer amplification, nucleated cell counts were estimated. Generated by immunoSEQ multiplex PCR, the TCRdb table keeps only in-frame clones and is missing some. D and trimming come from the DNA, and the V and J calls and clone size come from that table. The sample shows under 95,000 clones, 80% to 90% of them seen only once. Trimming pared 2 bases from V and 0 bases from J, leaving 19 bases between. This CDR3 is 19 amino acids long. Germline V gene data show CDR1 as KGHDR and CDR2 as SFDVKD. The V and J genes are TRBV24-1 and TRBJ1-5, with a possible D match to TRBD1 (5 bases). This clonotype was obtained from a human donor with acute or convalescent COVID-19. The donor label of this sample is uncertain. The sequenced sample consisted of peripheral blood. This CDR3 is CATSDSKRGTGDSNQPQHF. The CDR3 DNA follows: TGTGCCACCAGTGATTCTAAGCGGGGGACCGGAGATAGCAATCAGCCCCAGCATTTT.